This passage covers 16 T cell receptor beta chains from one sample sequenced in a study of radiotherapy plus CTLA-4 blockade in lung cancer. The assay was immunoSEQ multiplex PCR, and TCRdb's table has in-frame clones only and misses some. The sample has some 110,000 clones, roughly 84% seen once. The sample was peripheral blood, taken from a patient treated with radiotherapy plus ipilimumab. These receptors all stem from a human donor with non-small cell lung cancer that progressed on radiotherapy plus ipilimumab. Some clones in this sample may be carry-over from other donors' samples.

The chain employs TRBV5-6 and TRBJ2-1; D perhaps matches TRBD2 (6 bases). V lost 4 bases and J 0 bases, leaving 20 bases between the germline ends. The CDR3 consists of 18 residues. Germline V CDR1 and CDR2: SGHDT, YYEEEE. The DNA for the CDR3 is TGTGCCAGCAGCCCGTGGGGCGGGGTAGGGCGCTCCTACAATGAGCAGTTCTTC. Its translation: CASSPWGGVGRSYNEQFF. The full variable domain, rest sourced from reference TRBV5-6 and TRBJ2-1, is DAGVTQSPTHLIKTRGQQVTLRCSPKSGHDTVSWYQQALGQGPQFIFQYYEEEERQRGNFPDRFSGHQFPNYSSELNVNALLLGDSALYLCASSPWGGVGRSYNEQFFGPGTRLTVL.

V and J are TRBV7-9 and TRBJ1-1; 7 nucleotides agree with TRBD1. CDR1 and CDR2 from the germline V gene are SEHNR and FQNEAQ (reference sequence). J gave up 8 bases and V 5 bases, and 2 bases lay outside the gene matches. The CDR3 has 11 residues. CDR3 amino acids: CASSPDREAFF. The CDR3 DNA reads TGTGCCAGCAGCCCGGACAGGGAAGCTTTCTTT.

CDR3 nucleotides: TGCAGCGGCGGAGCAGGGACCACTGAAGCTTTCTTT. This translates into CSGGAGTTEAFF. V and J are TRBV29-1 and TRBJ1-1, with D maybe TRBD1 (5 bases). Germline assignment: CDR1 SQVTM and CDR2 ANQGSEA. The CDR3 is 12 residues long. With 7 bases removed from V and 4 bases from J, the gap between germline ends came to 13 bases.

This clone was seen only once. The chain employs TRBV15 and TRBJ2-1; 8 bases agree with TRBD1. Trimming cost V 5 bases and J 1 base; bases outside gene matches: 4. This CDR3 is built from 15 residues. Germline lookup yields CDR1 LNHNV and CDR2 YYDKDF (reference sequence). The CDR3 DNA reads as TGTGCCACCAGCGTCGACAGGGGTTCCTACAATGAGCAGTTCTTC. Translation: CATSVDRGSYNEQFF.

V usage is TRBV4-3 and J usage is TRBJ2-2; TRBD1 agrees at 9 bases. J was trimmed by 2 bases and V by 4 bases; bases with no gene match: 5. Germline V gene lookup returns CDR1 LGHNA and CDR2 YSLEER. The CDR3 consists of 16 residues. The DNA of the CDR3 is TGCGCCAGCAGCCGAGGGGGACAGGGAAACACCGGGGAGCTGTTTTTT. Protein: CASSRGGQGNTGELFF.

The count of this clone is one. The rearrangement uses TRBV2 and TRBJ1-6, with no clear D. V was cut by 5 bases and J by 8 bases, with 10 bases left in between. CDR3 length equals 13 residues. Germline assignment: CDR1 SNHLY and CDR2 FYNNEI. The CDR3 nucleotides are TGTGCCAGCAGTCAAGACGGGGATTCACCCCTCCACTTT. Its protein product is CASSQDGDSPLHF. The whole variable domain, remainder taken from reference TRBV2 and TRBJ1-6, is EPEVTQTPSHQVTQMGQEVILRCVPISNHLYFYWYRQILGQKVEFLVSFYNNEISEKSEIFDDQFSVERPDGSNFTLKIRSTKLEDSAMYFCASSQDGDSPLHFGNGTRLTVT.

The V and J genes are TRBV7-9 and TRBJ1-6; D is perhaps TRBD1 (5 bases). V dropped 7 bases and J dropped 6 bases, with 13 bases sitting between them. This CDR3 spans 14 amino acids. The germline gives CDR1 SEHNR, CDR2 FQNEAQ (reference sequence). CDR3 bases: TGTGCCAGCACACCCGGACAAACTAATTCACCCCTCCACTTT. It translates to CASTPGQTNSPLHF. Drawing the rest from reference TRBV7-9 and TRBJ1-6, the complete variable domain is DTGVSQNPRHKITKRGQNVTFRCDPISEHNRLYWYRQTLGQGPEFLTYFQNEAQLEKSRLLSDRFSAERPKGSFSTLEIQRTEQGDSAMYLCASTPGQTNSPLHFGNGTRLTVT.

The V and J genes are TRBV5-1 and TRBJ1-4; possible D gene TRBD1, 6 bases. CDR3 length: 14 residues. Trimming stripped 4 bases from V and 5 bases from J, with 12 bases between. Germline V gene data show CDR1 as SGHRS and CDR2 as YFSETQ. DNA for the CDR3: TGCGCCAGCAGCCAAACAGGGCTCAATGAAAAACTGTTTTTT. It codes for CASSQTGLNEKLFF.

V and J are TRBV9 and TRBJ2-7; D is unresolved. This CDR3 spans 13 amino acids. CDR1 SGDLS and CDR2 YYNGEE come from the germline V gene. Deletions cut 4 bases from V and 3 bases from J, with 11 bases between. The CDR3 sequence: CASSKGTNYEQYF. DNA of the CDR3: TGTGCCAGCAGCAAGGGAACAAACTACGAGCAGTACTTC.

The V call is TRBV7-9, the J call TRBJ1-1; D unresolved. Trimming cost V 2 bases and J 0 bases, with 13 bases left between them. This CDR3 has 16 residues. Germline lookup yields CDR1 SEHNR and CDR2 FQNEAQ (reference sequence). The CDR3 spells CASSLRVSPMNTEAFF. In DNA form, the CDR3 reads TGTGCCAGCAGCTTACGTGTCAGCCCAATGAACACTGAAGCTTTCTTT.

The chain has TRBV15 and TRBJ1-5; D is unclear. This CDR3 has 15 amino acids. CDR1 and CDR2 from the germline V gene are LNHNV and YYDKDF (reference sequence). V lost 1 base and J 2 bases, leaving 9 bases between the germline ends. The CDR3 region is CATSRAGRGNQPQHF. CDR3 coding DNA: TGTGCCACCAGCAGAGCCGGGAGGGGCAATCAGCCCCAGCATTTT.

This clone was seen once. One end of the junction does not line up with germline, which may come from a read error. The chain links TRBV7-8 to TRBJ2-7, with 12 bases fitting TRBD2. This CDR3 is 14 amino acids long. The V gene's germline CDR1 is SGHVS and CDR2 FQNEAQ. In nucleotides, the CDR3 is TGTGCCAGCAGCCTAGCGGGGGGGCATCGGGAGCAGTACTTC. Translated: CASSLAGGHREQYF.

The genes are TRBV4-2 and TRBJ2-5; 8 bases map to TRBD2. Trimming cost V 3 bases and J 4 bases; bases outside gene matches: 10. CDR1 and CDR2 (germline): LGHNA, YNFKEQ. The CDR3 is 16 residues long. The CDR3: CASSQSSGGAVETQYF. CDR3 in DNA: TGTGCCAGCAGCCAGTCTTCCGGGGGGGCCGTAGAGACCCAGTACTTC.

This rearrangement joins TRBV6-1 to TRBJ2-7; D unclear. The V gene's germline CDR1 is MNHNS and CDR2 SASEGT. V was trimmed by 5 bases and J by 0 bases, leaving 11 bases between them. CDR3 length: 14 amino acids. The CDR3, as DNA: TGTGCCAGCAGTCTGAACACAGACTCCTACGAGCAGTACTTC. As protein: CASSLNTDSYEQYF.

The chain couples TRBV7-9 to TRBJ2-7, with 10 bases fitting TRBD1. CDR1 is SEHNR and CDR2 is FQNEAQ in the germline V gene (reference sequence). This CDR3 comprises 16 residues. V gave up 3 bases and J gave up 1 base; unmatched junction bases: 6. The CDR3 reads CASSFDLGQGSYEQYF. For the CDR3, the DNA is TGTGCCAGCAGCTTCGACCTGGGACAGGGGTCCTACGAGCAGTACTTC. Combining the CDR3 with reference TRBV7-9 and TRBJ2-7 gives the whole variable domain DTGVSQNPRHKITKRGQNVTFRCDPISEHNRLYWYRQTLGQGPEFLTYFQNEAQLEKSRLLSDRFSAERPKGSFSTLEIQRTEQGDSAMYLCASSFDLGQGSYEQYFGPGTRLTVT.

The chain employs TRBV12-5 and TRBJ2-3; TRBD2 matches at 8 bases. This CDR3 contains 15 residues. Germline CDR1 reads LGHNT; CDR2 reads FRNRAP. The V gene end was trimmed by 5 bases and the J gene end by 4 bases; junction bases not matched to a gene: 8. The CDR3 here is CASGPSGGAADTQYF. The DNA for the CDR3 is TGTGCTAGTGGTCCCTCCGGGGGGGCCGCAGATACGCAGTATTTT. Filled out from reference TRBV12-5 and TRBJ2-3, the complete variable domain reads DARVTQTPRHKVTEMGQEVTMRCQPILGHNTVFWYRQTMMQGLELLAYFRNRAPLDDSGMPKDRFSAEMPDATLATLKIQPSEPRDSAVYFCASGPSGGAADTQYFGPGTRLTVL.